This passage covers 3 T cell receptor beta chains from one sample sequenced in a study of CD8 T cells in Susac syndrome. About 0.45 to 1 ug RNA was reverse transcribed with random hexamers. TCRdb reprocessed the immunoSEQ multiplex PCR reads via MiXCR and lists one record per CDR3 protein. The profile shows some 110,000 distinct CDR3 sequences, about 93% of them singletons. Sequencing input: CD4+ T cells from PBMCs. The receptors derive from a human donor in good health.

This clonotype was seen only once. The V and J genes are TRBV29-1 and TRBJ2-2; D is ambiguous. The CDR3 spans 14 residues. Trimming pared 4 bases from V and 3 bases from J, leaving 12 bases between. Germline-derived CDR1 and CDR2 are SQVTM and ANQGSEA. CDR3 sequence: CSVAPFLDTGELFF. CDR3 nucleotide sequence: TGCAGCGTTGCTCCTTTCTTGGACACCGGGGAGCTGTTTTTT.

The CDR3 loop reads CASSLSYRGRNIQYF. Here the CDR3 DNA reads TGCGCCAGCAGCTTATCTTACAGGGGGCGGAACATTCAGTACTTC. The V call is TRBV5-1, the J call TRBJ2-4; 9 nucleotides match TRBD1. The CDR3 consists of 15 residues. The V and J ends lost 2 bases and 7 bases, in that order; junction bases with no gene match: 7. CDR1 is SGHRS and CDR2 is YFSETQ in the germline V gene.

As regards this clonotype: An end of the junction does not agree with germline; a read error may underlie this. This rearrangement joins TRBV3-1 to TRBJ2-3; no firm D call. From germline, CDR1 is LGHDT and CDR2 YNNKEL (reference sequence). The CDR3 spans 15 residues. CDR3 loop: CASRQDGKSTDTQYF. The DNA of the CDR3 is TGTGCCAGCAGACAAGACGGTAAAAGCACAGATACGCAGTATTTT.